This T cell receptor beta chain was sequenced in a study of cytomegalovirus exposure and HLA in healthy donors. Study-wide findings and caveats: There were a few CMV-associated chains whose specificity for CMV antigens was confirmed in vitro. Later on, an analysis found that several of the most significant clusters appeared to be linked to common viral pathogens, which included parvovirus B19. Within a later analysis, the majority of CMV-associated TCR beta chains appeared HLA-restricted.

Trimming shortened V by 3 bases and J by 8 bases, and 17 bases separated the two germline ends. The CDR3 has 15 amino acids. Germline V gives CDR1 SGHTA, CDR2 FQGNSA. This clone was observed a single time. Its target is unknown. 60 Vbeta and 13 Jbeta primers were used in PCR. TCRdb keeps only in-frame clones here, not all; method: immunoSEQ multiplex PCR. This table holds about 120,000 clones, about 79% found once. The chain links TRBV7-2 to TRBJ2-1; perhaps TRBD2 as D (5 bases). The source of this sequence is a man aged 25-45 years in good health and CMV-seropositive. Sequences were obtained from PBMCs. CDR3 bases: TGTGCCAGCAGCTTCGCCGGGCCAGTGCGGGATGAGCAGTTCTTC. Translated: CASSFAGPVRDEQFF.